One and the same sample provided the 9 T cell receptor beta chains below, sequenced in a study of CD8+ T cells in alopecia areata. After isolation, RNA underwent reverse transcription to generate cDNA as the sequencing template. The repertoire was sequenced with immunoSEQ multiplex PCR; TCRdb's copy has only in-frame clones and lacks some. In the table there are about 180,000 clones, around 51% of which are singletons. Indicated treatment: oral pan-JAK inhibitor, 5-10 mg twice daily. The material sequenced was CD8+ T cells sorted from blood, taken at roughly week 52, from a patient treated with tofacitinib. The receptors here all came from a human donor with alopecia areata.

The chain links TRBV6-5 to TRBJ2-7; D gene ambiguous. The germline V gene encodes CDR1 MNHEY and CDR2 SVGAGI. V dropped 5 bases and J dropped 3 bases, with 8 bases sitting between them. This CDR3 is 12 amino acids long. The CDR3 DNA is TGTGCCAGCAGTCCCCACAGCTACGAGCAGTACTTC. Its protein is CASSPHSYEQYF.

This clone was seen a single time. The chain carries TRBV2 and TRBJ1-1; TRBD1 matches at 8 bases. V lost 4 bases and J lost 4; bases outside the gene matches: 5. The CDR3 totals 14 residues. CDR1 SNHLY and CDR2 FYNNEI come from the germline V gene. CDR3 residues: CASSGQGSGTEAFF. The CDR3 DNA sequence: TGTGCCAGCAGTGGACAGGGGTCGGGCACTGAAGCTTTCTTT. Using reference TRBV2 and TRBJ1-1 for the parts outside the CDR3, the full variable domain is EPEVTQTPSHQVTQMGQEVILRCVPISNHLYFYWYRQILGQKVEFLVSFYNNEISEKSEIFDDQFSVERPDGSNFTLKIRSTKLEDSAMYFCASSGQGSGTEAFFGQGTRLTVV.

The chain recombines TRBV19 with TRBJ1-2, with unresolved D. V shed 7 bases and J shed 1 base, with 10 bases lying between them. This CDR3 is 13 amino acids long. CDR1 and CDR2 (germline): LNHDA, SQIVND (reference sequence). CDR3 sequence: CASKGGDNYGYTF. DNA of the CDR3: TGTGCCAGTAAGGGCGGTGATAACTATGGCTACACCTTC.

The rearrangement links TRBV5-4 to TRBJ2-7; D not resolved. The V gene lost 0 bases and the J gene lost 3 bases, with 13 bases spanning the gap. The germline CDR1 and CDR2 sequences are SGHNT and YYREEE (reference sequence). CDR3 size: 15 residues. The CDR3 bases are TGTGCCAGCAGCTTGGGTCAAGGCAGGAGCTACGAGCAGTACTTC. Its protein is CASSLGQGRSYEQYF.

This clone was found once. One base away lies a much larger clone, so this may be a sequencing read error. The V call is TRBV7-2, the J call TRBJ2-3; D unresolved. This CDR3 comprises 11 residues. Germline assignment: CDR1 SGHTA and CDR2 FQGNSA. Trimming shortened V by 3 bases and J by 2 bases, and 0 bases separated the two germline ends. In nucleotides, the CDR3 is TGTGCCAGCAGCTTCACAGATACGCAGTATTTT. As protein: CASSFTDTQYF. The full variable domain, completed using reference TRBV7-2 and TRBJ2-3, is GAGVSQSPSNKVTEKGKDVELRCDPISGHTALYWYRQSLGQGLEFLIYFQGNSAPDKSGLPSDRFSAERTGGSVSTLTIQRTQQEDSAVYLCASSFTDTQYFGPGTRLTVL.

This clone was detected a few times. The rearrangement links TRBV10-2 to TRBJ1-6; TRBD1 might be the D (6 bases). V gave up 6 bases and J gave up 6 bases, with 9 bases separating them. This CDR3 is 13 amino acids long. From germline, CDR1 is WSHSY and CDR2 SAAADI. The CDR3 sequence is CASRGRGNSPLHF. The CDR3 region has the DNA TGCGCCAGCAGAGGCAGGGGTAATTCACCCCTCCACTTT.

This clone turned up a few times. V usage is TRBV13 and J usage is TRBJ2-2; 10 bases match TRBD1. Germline V gives CDR1 PRHDT, CDR2 FYEKMQ (reference sequence). Losses at the gene ends were 5 bases for V and 4 bases for J; bases not matched to a gene: 7. The CDR3 runs 16 residues. The CDR3 coding sequence is TGTGCCAGCAGCCCACTCCGGGACAGGGGCACCGGGGAGCTGTTTTTT. As protein: CASSPLRDRGTGELFF.

V gene TRBV27 combines with J gene TRBJ2-5, with D possibly matching TRBD1 (6 bases). Trimming pared 6 bases from V and 0 bases from J, leaving 14 bases between. The germline V gene encodes CDR1 MNHEY and CDR2 SMNVEV (reference sequence). The CDR3 contains 15 residues. CDR3 bases: TGTGCCAGCAGCCCGGACAGTTCGTACCAAGAGACCCAGTACTTC. Translated, it gives CASSPDSSYQETQYF.

The chain combines TRBV14 with TRBJ2-7; D possibly corresponds to TRBD1 (5 bases). The CDR3 extends over 14 amino acids. Per germline, CDR1 SGHDN and CDR2 FVKESK. The V and J ends lost 6 bases and 5 bases respectively, with 17 bases between them. The CDR3 sequence: CASRKTRESDEQYF. For the CDR3, the DNA is TGTGCCAGCAGGAAAACCAGGGAAAGTGACGAGCAGTACTTC.